This TCR beta chain is drawn from a study of blood T cell repertoires in COVID-19 (dated by TCRdb to between 2020 and 2021). Context from the whole study: Samples from collaborators originated in the United States, Italy and Spain and spanned both the acute and convalescent phases of COVID-19. The prospective study material was composed of cDNA or gDNA derived from T cells, B-cell-depleted T cells, or PBMCs. The dataset comprised deeply sampled blood TCRbeta repertoires from subjects exposed to, actively infected with, or recovered from COVID-19. The repertoires were made available in a free public database intended to serve as a resource for research on the immune response to SARS-CoV-2. Samples came from the ongoing ImmuneRACE study (first 160 participants) plus 1,254 subjects from 6 global collaborators. A de-identified subject ID, COVID-19 status, age in years and sex were almost always included in the sample metadata. HLA class I and class II types, where available, came from metadata supplied by the sample provider rather than from assay-based typing. Study-wide findings and limitations: Clinical and demographic metadata were provided uncurated, with the amount varying by source and participant.

The immunoSEQ Assay, a bias-controlled multiplex PCR, was used to amplify TCRbeta CDR3 regions from genomic DNA. The study's own analysis went as follows. Within the assay, amplification of reference gene primers was used to estimate how many nucleated cells each sample contained. To quantify the absolute abundance of each unique TCRbeta CDR3 rearrangement, sequence reads were collapsed and filtered. For each sample, productive Simpson clonality was calculated as the square root of Simpson's diversity index across productive rearrangements. Not all clones reach the TCRdb copy of this immuneACCESS table, which keeps in-frame sequences only. Checked studies attribute under half of the gap to unresolved V genes and leave the rest unexplained. The DNA gave D and trimming, while V, J and clone size come from that table. For this sample the table gives 100,000 to 150,000 clones, of which 80% to 85% were detected only once. The ten largest clonotypes hold about 8.4% of the sample.

Each collaborating institution followed its own protocols to collect whole blood in K2EDTA tubes. For TCRbeta analysis, collaborator samples were shipped as frozen whole blood, as isolated PBMCs, or as DNA extracted from either sample type. The table lists this clone with many counts. What this receptor recognizes is not known. Per-base qualities were not stored, and no clone one base away is much larger. The CDR3, from cysteine to phenylalanine, totals 12 residues. Only the CDR3 region is kept as DNA, spanning 36 bases read in frame from base 1. Trimming leaves V shorter by 7 bases and J shorter by 5 bases, with the junction holding 4 bases beyond the gene matches. From a lookup of the germline V gene, CDR1 and CDR2 are SQVTM and ANQGSEA.

Recombination linked TRBV29-1 to TRBJ1-5; 8 middle bases align to TRBD1. Sequenced: peripheral blood. This TCR came from a woman aged 55-69 years with active or convalescent COVID-19. Here is the DNA: TGCAGCGCACAGGGACAGGATCAGCCCCAGCATTTT. This yields the protein CSAQGQDQPQHF.